This TCR beta chain appears in the sequencing data of a study of blood T cell repertoires in COVID-19. For the study at large: Samples of COVID-19 (acute and convalescent) were obtained from the United States, Italy and Spain.

CDR3 length: 12 amino acids. The germline V gene has CDR1 LGHDT and CDR2 YNNKEL (reference sequence). V was clipped by 5 bases and J by 7 bases; unmatched bases: 4. In the authors' workflow: Reference gene primer amplification gave nucleated cell count estimates. Repertoires were generated with immunoSEQ multiplex PCR, while TCRdb's copy carries only in-frame clones and drops some. V and J calls and clone size are copied from that table; D and trimming were computed from the DNA. This table holds 110,000 or so clones, less than 85% found once. This sequence joins TRBV3-1 (or the pseudogene TRBV3-2) and TRBJ1-2; 7 bases line up with TRBD1. The source is a woman aged 55-70 years with acute or convalescent COVID-19. The sample consisted of peripheral blood. The CDR3 loop is CASSVQGIGYTF. In DNA form, the CDR3 reads TGTGCCAGCAGCGTACAGGGGATTGGCTACACCTTC.